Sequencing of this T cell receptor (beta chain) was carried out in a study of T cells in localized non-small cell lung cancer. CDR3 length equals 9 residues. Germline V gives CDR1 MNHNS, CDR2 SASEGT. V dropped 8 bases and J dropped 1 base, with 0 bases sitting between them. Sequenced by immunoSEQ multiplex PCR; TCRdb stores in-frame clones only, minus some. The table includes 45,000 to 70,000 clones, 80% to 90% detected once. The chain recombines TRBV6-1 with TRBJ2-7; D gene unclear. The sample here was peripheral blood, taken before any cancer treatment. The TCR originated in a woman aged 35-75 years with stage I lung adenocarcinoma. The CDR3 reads CASSYEQYF. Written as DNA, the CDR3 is TGTGCCAGCTCCTACGAGCAGTACTTC.